The source of this T cell receptor beta chain is a study of CD8+ T cells in alopecia areata. Study in general: Treatment comprised oral tofacitinib, 5 to 10 mg twice daily, in treated patients. Broader study findings: Lesional scalp, notably in alopecia totalis/universalis, had clonality above that of normal scalp.

Reverse transcription of extracted RNA yielded cDNA, which provided the sequencing template. Measured with immunoSEQ multiplex PCR; TCRdb has only the in-frame clones, and not every one. The repertoire has 110,000 to 150,000 clones, around 49% of them found once; the top ten carry 0.95% to 1%. Specimens obtained from alopecia areata patients comprised lesional scalp punch biopsies and peripheral blood. PBMCs provided sorted CD4+ and CD8+ T cells. With regard to this clone: Its specificity is not known.

The CDR3 covers 14 residues. In germline, CDR1 is SGHAT, CDR2 FQNNGV. The ends were cut back, 0 bases at V and 4 bases at J, with 9 bases in the middle. This sequence originates from a human donor with alopecia areata. This sequence joins TRBV11-2 and TRBJ2-5; D not resolved. The input for sequencing was CD4+ T cells sorted from blood, taken at week 0. The CDR3: CASSLDRVGETQYF. CDR3 DNA: TGTGCCAGCAGCTTAGATAGGGTGGGAGAGACCCAGTACTTC.